The T cell receptor (beta chain) under discussion was sequenced for a study of CXCR3-negative and CXCR3-positive naive CD8 T cells. Broader study findings: Naive subsets displayed similar surface CD5, and TCR strength was inferred from TRB CDR3 properties. Freshly isolated PBMCs were used in most assays, given partial CXCR3 loss after freezing.

TRB cDNA was prepared as libraries by UMI-labeled 5' RACE. From the 5' RACE reads, TCRdb lists one entry per CDR3 protein and no DNA. Here the sample table reports 90,000 to 100,000 distinct CDR3 sequences. The germline gives CDR1 SEHNR, CDR2 FQNEAQ (reference sequence). The length of the CDR3 is 14 residues. Turning to this clonotype: As yet, its antigen is unknown.

This clonotype was obtained from a human donor in good health. Some clones in this sample may be carry-over from other donors' samples. The chain recombines TRBV7-9 with TRBJ2-1. Sample: naive CXCR3- CD8+ T cells from blood. Described subset: CD45RO-CCR7+CD27+CD95- naive CD8+ T cells lacking CXCR3 (TNR3-). CDR3 in amino acids: CASSLARSENEQFF.